This TCR beta chain was sequenced for a study of blood T cell repertoires in COVID-19 (dated by TCRdb to 2019 to 2021). Looking at the study overall: The collaborator samples originated in the United States, Italy and Spain and spanned the acute and convalescent phases of COVID-19. The material from the prospective study consisted of cDNA or gDNA derived from T cells, B-cell-depleted T cells, or PBMCs. Subjects who had been exposed to COVID-19, were actively infected with it, or had recovered from it provided the deeply sampled blood TCRbeta repertoires that made up the dataset. A freely available public database, intended as a resource for researchers studying the immune response to SARS-CoV-2, is where the repertoires were released. Samples were obtained from the ongoing ImmuneRACE study (first 160 participants) and from approximately 1,200 subjects provided by 6 global collaborators. The sample metadata nearly always contained a de-identified subject ID, COVID-19 status, age in years and sex. HLA class I and class II types, where available, came from metadata supplied by the sample provider rather than from assay-based typing.

In regard to this clone: Its antigen is not yet known. The sample holds no much larger clone one base away, and base qualities are not on file.

The collaborating institutions used their own protocols to collect whole blood in K2EDTA tubes. For TCRbeta analysis, collaborators shipped samples in one of three forms: frozen whole blood, isolated PBMCs, or DNA extracted from either of those sample types. Here is what the overall study found, with its caveats: The amount of clinical and demographic metadata varied by source and participant and was provided uncurated.

TCRbeta CDR3 regions were amplified from genomic DNA using the immunoSEQ Assay, a bias-controlled multiplex PCR. Regarding the original processing steps: The number of nucleated cells in each sample was estimated from the amplification of reference gene primers within the assay. To quantify the absolute abundance of each unique TCRbeta CDR3 rearrangement, sequence reads were collapsed and filtered. For each sample, productive Simpson clonality was calculated by taking the square root of Simpson's diversity index across productive rearrangements. TCRdb's version of the immuneACCESS table is confined to in-frame rearrangements and falls short of the full clone set. An unresolved V gene accounts for under half of the shortfall where checked; the remainder is of unknown origin. V and J calls plus clone size are reproduced from that table; the DNA served to infer D and trimming. The table for this sample lists around 89,000 clones; about 89% of them were counted only once. The top ten clonotypes cover over 7% of the sample.

The germline ends are 2 bases apart after V is trimmed by 0 bases and J by 0 bases. The CDR3 runs 14 residues from the cysteine to the phenylalanine. The only DNA kept is the CDR3, 42 bases in frame from the first base. CDR1 KGHSH and CDR2 LQKENI were looked up in the germline V gene. The clonotype comes from a man aged 45-65 years with acute or convalescent COVID-19. Sequenced input: peripheral blood. The chain is assembled from TRBV18 and TRBJ1-4; the D segment cannot be called with confidence. Read as DNA, the sequence is TGTGCCAGCTCACCACCCACAACTAATGAAAAACTGTTTTTT. This gives the protein CASSPPTTNEKLFF.